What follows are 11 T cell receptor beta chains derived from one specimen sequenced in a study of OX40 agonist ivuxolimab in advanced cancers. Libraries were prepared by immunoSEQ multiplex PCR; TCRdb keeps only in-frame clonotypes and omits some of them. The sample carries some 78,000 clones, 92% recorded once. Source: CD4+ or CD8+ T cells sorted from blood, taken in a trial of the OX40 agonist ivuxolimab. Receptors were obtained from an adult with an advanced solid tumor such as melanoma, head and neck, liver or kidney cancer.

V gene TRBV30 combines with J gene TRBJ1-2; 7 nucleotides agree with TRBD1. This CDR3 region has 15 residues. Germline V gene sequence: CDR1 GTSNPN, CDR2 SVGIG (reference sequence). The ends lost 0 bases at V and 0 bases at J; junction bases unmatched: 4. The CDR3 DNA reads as TGTGCCTGGAGTGTTGGGGGGACAGCTAACTATGGCTACACCTTC. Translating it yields CAWSVGGTANYGYTF. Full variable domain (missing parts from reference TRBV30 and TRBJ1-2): SQTIHQWPATLVQPVGSPLSLECTVEGTSNPNLYWYRQAAGRGLQLLFYSVGIGQISSEVPQNLSASRPQDRQFILSSKKLLLSDSGFYLCAWSVGGTANYGYTFGSGTRLTVV.

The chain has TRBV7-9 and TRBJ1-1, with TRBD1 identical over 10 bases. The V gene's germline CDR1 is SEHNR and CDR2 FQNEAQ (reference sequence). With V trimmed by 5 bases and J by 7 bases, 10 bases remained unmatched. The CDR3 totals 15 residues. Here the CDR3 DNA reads TGTGCCAGCAGCGAAAGGACAGGGGGATTTTTTGAAGCTTTCTTT. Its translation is CASSERTGGFFEAFF.

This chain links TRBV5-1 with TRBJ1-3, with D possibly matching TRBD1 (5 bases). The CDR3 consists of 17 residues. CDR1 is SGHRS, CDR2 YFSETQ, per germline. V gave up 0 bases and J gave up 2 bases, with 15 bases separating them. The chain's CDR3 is CASSLEGAGYPGNTIYF. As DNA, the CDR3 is TGCGCCAGCAGCTTGGAGGGCGCAGGGTACCCTGGAAACACCATATATTTT. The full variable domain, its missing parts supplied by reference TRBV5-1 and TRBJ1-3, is KAGVTQTPRYLIKTRGQQVTLSCSPISGHRSVSWYQQTPGQGLQFLFEYFSETQRNKGNFPGRFSGRQFSNSRSEMNVSTLELGDSALYLCASSLEGAGYPGNTIYFGEGSWLTVV.

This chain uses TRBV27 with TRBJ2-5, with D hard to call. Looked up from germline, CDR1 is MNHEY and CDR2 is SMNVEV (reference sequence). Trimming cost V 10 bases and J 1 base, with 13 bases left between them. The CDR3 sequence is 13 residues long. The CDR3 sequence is CATLTDPQETQYF. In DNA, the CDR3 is TGTGCCACCCTAACAGACCCCCAAGAGACCCAGTACTTC.

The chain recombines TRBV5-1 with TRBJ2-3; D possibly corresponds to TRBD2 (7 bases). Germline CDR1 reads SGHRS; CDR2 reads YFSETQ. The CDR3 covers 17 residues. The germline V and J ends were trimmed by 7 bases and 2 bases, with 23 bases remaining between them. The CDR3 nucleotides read TGCGCCAGCCACCCTCGGGTTAAGGGGGGGCCCACAGATACGCAGTATTTT. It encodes CASHPRVKGGPTDTQYF.

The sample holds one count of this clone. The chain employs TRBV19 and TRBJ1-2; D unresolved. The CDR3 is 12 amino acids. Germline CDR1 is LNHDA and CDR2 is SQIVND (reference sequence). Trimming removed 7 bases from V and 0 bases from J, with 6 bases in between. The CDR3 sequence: CASTATNYGYTF. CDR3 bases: TGTGCCAGTACCGCTACTAACTATGGCTACACCTTC.

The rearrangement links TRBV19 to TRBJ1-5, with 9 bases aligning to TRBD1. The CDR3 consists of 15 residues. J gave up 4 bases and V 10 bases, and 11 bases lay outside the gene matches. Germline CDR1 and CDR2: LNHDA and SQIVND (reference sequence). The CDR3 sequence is CATRPGQGFNQPQHF. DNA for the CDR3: TGTGCCACGCGCCCGGGACAGGGTTTTAATCAGCCCCAGCATTTT. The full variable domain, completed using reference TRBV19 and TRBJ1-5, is DGGITQSPKYLFRKEGQNVTLSCEQNLNHDAMYWYRQDPGQGLRLIYYSQIVNDFQKGDIAEGYSVSREKKESFPLTVTSAQKNPTAFYLCATRPGQGFNQPQHFGDGTRLSIL.

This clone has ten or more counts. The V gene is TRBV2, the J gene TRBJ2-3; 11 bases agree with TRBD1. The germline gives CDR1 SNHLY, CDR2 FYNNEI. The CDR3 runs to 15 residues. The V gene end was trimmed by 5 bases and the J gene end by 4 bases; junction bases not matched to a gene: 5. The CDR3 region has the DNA TGTGCCAGCAGTTCAATGGGACAGGGGGCAGATACGCAGTATTTT. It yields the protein CASSSMGQGADTQYF.

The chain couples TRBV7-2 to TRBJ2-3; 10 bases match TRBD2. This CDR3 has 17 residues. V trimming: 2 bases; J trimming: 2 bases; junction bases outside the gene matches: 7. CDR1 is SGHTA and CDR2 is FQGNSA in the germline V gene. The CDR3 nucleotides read TGTGCCAGCAGCTTATGGGTAGCGGGGGGTCACACAGATACGCAGTATTTT. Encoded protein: CASSLWVAGGHTDTQYF.

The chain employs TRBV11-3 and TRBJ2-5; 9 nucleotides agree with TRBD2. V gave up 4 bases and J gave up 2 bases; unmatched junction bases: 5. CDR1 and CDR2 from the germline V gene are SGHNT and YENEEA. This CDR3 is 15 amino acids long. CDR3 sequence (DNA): TGTGCCAGCAGCTCAGGACTAGCGCCACAAGAGACCCAGTACTTC. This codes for CASSSGLAPQETQYF.

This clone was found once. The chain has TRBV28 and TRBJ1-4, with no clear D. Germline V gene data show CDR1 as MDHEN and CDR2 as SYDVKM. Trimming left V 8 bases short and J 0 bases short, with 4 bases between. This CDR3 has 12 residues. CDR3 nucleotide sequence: TGTGCCAGCCTATCAACTAATGAAAAACTGTTTTTT. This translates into CASLSTNEKLFF. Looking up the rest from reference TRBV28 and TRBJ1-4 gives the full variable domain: DVKVTQSSRYLVKRTGEKVFLECVQDMDHENMFWYRQDPGLGLRLIYFSYDVKMKEKGDIPEGYSVSREKKERFSLILESASTNQTSMYLCASLSTNEKLFFGSGTQLSVL.